Here is one TCR beta chain with its context. Its antigen is still unknown. These data come from a study of blood T cells in healthy people across ages. Overall study: Capture by template switching was about one barcoded beta molecule per two T cells. Points from the study as a whole: Unsorted PBMC material precluded a definitive naive versus antigen-experienced comparison.

Combining a sample-barcoded 5' primer with a J-beta primer mix, a second PCR ran for roughly 7 to 12 cycles. Researchers report that a template-switch adaptor with 12 random nucleotides tagged each cDNA molecule. A single record per CDR3 protein comes from TCRdb applying MiXCR to the 5' RACE reads. This sample yields around 500,000 distinct CDR3 sequences, of which 40% to 50% are seen a single time; approximately 25% belongs to the top ten. The CDR3 is 15 residues long. V was trimmed by 0 bases and J by 0 bases, leaving 6 bases between them. Per the germline V gene, CDR1 is LGHNA and CDR2 is YSLEER. Aged roughly 6 to 90, donors were systemically healthy Caucasians from Russia.

The sequenced material came from blood. The chain uses TRBV4-3 and TRBJ2-1; D is uncertain. The origin of this receptor is a man of 80 years or more in good health. This chain's CDR3 is CASSQEVFSYNEQFF. CDR3 DNA sequence: TGCGCCAGCAGCCAAGAGGTGTTCTCCTACAATGAGCAGTTCTTC.